The 9 T cell receptor beta chains listed next were all sequenced from one sample in a study of blood T cell repertoires in COVID-19. Libraries were prepared by immunoSEQ multiplex PCR; TCRdb keeps only in-frame clonotypes and omits some of them. The data show more than 150,000 clones, around 85% seen once. The sample comprised peripheral blood. These receptors all come from a man between 65 and 79 years old with active or convalescent COVID-19.

DNA of the CDR3: TGCGCCAGCAGCCAAGATCCCCCGCCGGGGGGATACAATGAGCAGTTCTTC. It yields the protein CASSQDPPPGGYNEQFF. The chain has TRBV4-3 and TRBJ2-1; 7 nucleotides agree with TRBD2. The length of the CDR3 is 17 residues. V was pared by 0 bases and J by 4 bases, with 9 bases of the junction left unmatched. Germline CDR1 and CDR2: LGHNA and YSLEER.

The J gene is TRBJ1-5, the V gene TRBV19; D uncertain. The CDR3 extends over 14 amino acids. Germline CDR1 reads LNHDA; CDR2 reads SQIVND (reference sequence). The V and J ends lost 3 bases and 0 bases respectively, with 6 bases between them. CDR3 in amino acids: CASSIFNSNQPQHF. For the CDR3, the DNA is TGTGCCAGTAGTATTTTTAATAGCAATCAGCCCCAGCATTTT.

This chain uses TRBV4-3 with TRBJ2-3; 10 bases are a match to TRBD1. Trimming cost V 2 bases and J 3 bases; bases outside gene matches: 2. Germline V gene lookup returns CDR1 LGHNA and CDR2 YSLEER. This CDR3 spans 15 amino acids. CDR3 sequence reads: CASSQRTGGTDTQYF. CDR3 in DNA: TGCGCCAGCAGCCAACGGACAGGGGGAACAGATACGCAGTATTTT.

This clone was detected only once. The chain is built from TRBV10-3 and TRBJ2-7; D is uncertain. The CDR3 runs to 15 residues. V was shortened by 4 bases and J by 2 bases, with 15 bases between the two germline ends. The V gene's germline CDR1 is ENHRY and CDR2 SYGVKD. This chain's CDR3 is CAISGSQANPYEQYF. Written as DNA, the CDR3 is TGTGCCATCAGTGGCTCTCAGGCGAACCCCTACGAGCAGTACTTC.

This chain connects TRBV6-2 or TRBV6-3 to TRBJ1-2; 8 bases line up with TRBD1. CDR3 length: 14 amino acids. CDR1 is MNHEY and CDR2 is SVGEGT in the germline V gene. Trimming removed 2 bases from V and 10 bases from J; junction bases left unmatched: 9. DNA for the CDR3: TGTGCCAGCAGTTACCCTTTCGGGACAGGCCCCTACACCTTC. This gives the protein CASSYPFGTGPYTF.

This clone came up a few times. The V gene is TRBV12-3 or TRBV12-4, the J gene TRBJ1-2; TRBD1 is a possible D gene (5 bases). Trimming shortened V by 6 bases and J by 3 bases, and 11 bases separated the two germline ends. The CDR3 length is 13 residues. CDR3 region: CASSPDRYYGYTF. In DNA form, the CDR3 reads TGTGCCAGCAGCCCAGACAGATACTATGGCTACACCTTC.

The CDR3 sequence is CASSSLGQGYNEQFF. The CDR3 DNA follows: TGTGCCAGTAGTAGCCTGGGACAGGGCTACAATGAGCAGTTCTTC. The V call is TRBV19, the J call TRBJ2-1, with 9 bases fitting TRBD1. The CDR3 extends over 15 amino acids. CDR1 LNHDA and CDR2 SQIVND come from the germline V gene (reference sequence). V dropped 4 bases and J dropped 3; count of bases not matched to a gene: 4.

The chain is built from TRBV7-2 and TRBJ1-4; D is undetermined. V lost 5 bases and J lost 4, with 14 bases in between. Germline CDR1 SGHTA, CDR2 FQGNSA. This CDR3 is built from 15 residues. The CDR3 DNA sequence: TGTGCCAGCAGCCTTCGGGCGGGATATAATGAAAAACTGTTTTTT. Translating it yields CASSLRAGYNEKLFF.

V gene TRBV7-9 combines with J gene TRBJ1-1, with 11 bases that match TRBD1. With V trimmed by 5 bases and J by 5 bases, 7 bases remained unmatched. Germline values: CDR1 SEHNR, CDR2 FQNEAQ (reference sequence). CDR3 size: 15 residues. The CDR3, as DNA: TGTGCCAGCAGCCCCGGACAGGGGGCCGATACTGAAGCTTTCTTT. It yields the protein CASSPGQGADTEAFF.